Listed here is a single TCR beta chain. There are many counts of this clonotype. The antigen this receptor binds is unknown. No base-level quality is on record; no much larger clone is a single base apart. From the cysteine up to the phenylalanine, the CDR3 has a length of 17 residues. Only CDR3 DNA remains: 51 bases, in frame from the first base. The junction carries 13 bases between V and J, which are trimmed by 0 bases and 1 base respectively. For CDR1 and CDR2, the germline V gene lists SGHAT and FQNNGV. The patients picked for sequencing were ones in whom flow cytometry had shown an expansion of CD8+CD57+ cells. All patients had severe acquired aplastic anemia diagnosed by International Study of Aplastic Anemia and Agranulocytosis and Camitta criteria. No patient had received any therapy when blood was sampled. In this study, sorted CD4+ and CD8+ T cells from the blood of healthy subjects and of severe aplastic anemia patients had their TCR repertoires deep-sequenced. Patients were enrolled in the USA under clinicaltrials.gov protocols 00001620, 01623167, 00001397, 00071045, 00081523 and 00961064. Ficoll-Paque density gradient centrifugation was used to isolate peripheral blood mononuclear cells. CD4+ and CD8+ T cells were sorted by FACS or magnetic beads before DNA extraction.

These data originate in a study of CD8+CD57+ T cells in acquired aplastic anemia (dated by TCRdb to the late 2010s). Turning to the overall study: DNA extracted from sorted CD4+ and CD8+ cells had a mean of 3.2 ug, with a range of 0.2 to 27.4 ug. CD8+CD57+ expansion was defined as frequency above the mean frequency observed in healthy subjects. Overall study outcomes, separate from this receptor: Although roughly 29 CD8+ CDR3 sequences were shared by patients and controls, these sequences appeared highly expressed in patients and within the immunodominant clones of patients. Between patients and healthy controls, no significant difference in CD8+ Simpson's diversity was found (P=0.060).

TCR beta VDJ combination and CDR3 sequence profiling used genomic DNA as the template. TCR repertoire sequencing was run on an Illumina HiSeq 2000. From the authors' description of their analysis: Repertoire assessment relied on Simpson's diversity index, CDR3 size and DJ length profiles, and TRBV/TRBJ rearrangement plots. The immunodominant clone was defined as the most abundant DNA sequence in deep sequencing data. CDR3 amino acid sequences were checked for sharing across subjects and were also compared against the VDJdb database and published repertoires. TCRdb reanalyzed the raw reads on its own, using fastp at Q25 for trimming and MiXCR for clone calling, and kept in-frame beta chains. Each entry merges the rows of one CDR3 protein and shows their most common DNA and genes. The V and J calls and clone size come from TCRdb's table, not from the authors' own analysis. Across this sample there are about 40,000 distinct CDR3 sequences, with over 55% seen only once. In total, the top ten clones hold roughly three fifths of the sample.

What was sequenced was sorted CD4+, CD8+, or CD8+CD57+ T cells (not recorded which) from PBMCs. This chain is built from TRBV11-2 and TRBJ2-4, with a tentative D gene TRBD1 over 6 matching bases. This TCR came from a human donor with aplastic anemia. CDR3 reads: CASSLDLGARAKNIQYF. The DNA sequence reads TGTGCCAGCAGCTTAGATCTGGGGGCACGCGCCAAAAACATTCAGTACTTC. Joined to the reference TRBV11-2 and TRBJ2-4 proteins, this CDR3 gives the full variable domain: EAGVAQSPRYKIIEKRQSVAFWCNPISGHATLYWYQQILGQGPKLLIQFQNNGVVDDSQLPKDRFSAERLKGVDSTLKIQPAKLEDSAVYLCASSLDLGARAKNIQYFGAGTRLSVL.